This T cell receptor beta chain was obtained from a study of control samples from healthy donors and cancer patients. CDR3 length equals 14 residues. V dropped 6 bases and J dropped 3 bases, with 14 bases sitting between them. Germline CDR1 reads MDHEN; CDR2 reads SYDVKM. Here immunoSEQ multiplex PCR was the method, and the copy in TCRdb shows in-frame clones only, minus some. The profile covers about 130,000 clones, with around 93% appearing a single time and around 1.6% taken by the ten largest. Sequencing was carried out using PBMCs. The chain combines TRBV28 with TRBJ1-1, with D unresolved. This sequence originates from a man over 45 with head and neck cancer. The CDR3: CASRRGNWDTEAFF. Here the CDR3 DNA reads TGTGCCAGCAGACGAGGGAATTGGGACACTGAAGCTTTCTTT.